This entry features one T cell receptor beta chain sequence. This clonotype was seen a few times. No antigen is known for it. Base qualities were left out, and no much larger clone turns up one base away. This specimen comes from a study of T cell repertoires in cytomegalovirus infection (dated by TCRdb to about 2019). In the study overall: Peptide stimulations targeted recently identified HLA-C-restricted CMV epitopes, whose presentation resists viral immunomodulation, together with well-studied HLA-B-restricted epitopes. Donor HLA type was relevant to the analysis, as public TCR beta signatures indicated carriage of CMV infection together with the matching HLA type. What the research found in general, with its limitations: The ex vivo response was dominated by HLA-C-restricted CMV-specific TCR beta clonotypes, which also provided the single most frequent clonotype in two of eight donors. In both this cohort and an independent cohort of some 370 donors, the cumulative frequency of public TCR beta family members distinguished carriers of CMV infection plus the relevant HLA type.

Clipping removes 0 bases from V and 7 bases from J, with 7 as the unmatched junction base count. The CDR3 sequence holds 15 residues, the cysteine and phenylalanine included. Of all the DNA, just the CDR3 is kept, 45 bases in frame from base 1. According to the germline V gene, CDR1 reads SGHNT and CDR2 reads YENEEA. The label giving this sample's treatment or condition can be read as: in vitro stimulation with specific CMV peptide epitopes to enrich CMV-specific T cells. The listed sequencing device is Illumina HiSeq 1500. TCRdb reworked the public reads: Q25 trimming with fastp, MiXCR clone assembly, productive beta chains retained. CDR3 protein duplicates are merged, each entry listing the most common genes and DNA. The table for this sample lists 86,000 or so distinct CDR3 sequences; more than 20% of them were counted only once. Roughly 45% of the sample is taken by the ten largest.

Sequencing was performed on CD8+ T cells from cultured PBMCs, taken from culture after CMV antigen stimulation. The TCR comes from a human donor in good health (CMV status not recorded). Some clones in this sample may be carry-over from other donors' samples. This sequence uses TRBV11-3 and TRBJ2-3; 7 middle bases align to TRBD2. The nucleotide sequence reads TGTGCCAGCAGCTTAGATCTGCGGGGGAGAAATACGCAGTATTTT. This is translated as CASSLDLRGRNTQYF.